These 9 T cell receptor beta chains were all obtained from the same sample, sequenced in a study of T cell repertoires in cytomegalovirus infection. The antigens for these receptors are not known. TCRdb re-derived calls from the reads in MiXCR, one entry per CDR3 protein. In the table there are 60,000 to 85,000 distinct CDR3 sequences, about 23% of which are singletons. Sequencing input: PBMCs, sequenced either directly or after in vitro stimulation (not recorded which). Every receptor here comes from a human donor in good health (CMV status not recorded). Some clones in this sample may be carry-over from other donors' samples.

As to this clonotype: The junction does not match germline at one end; this may be a read error. This chain connects TRBV5-3 to TRBJ1-4, with D hard to call. TRBV5-3 is reported as an ORF; its role is uncertain. The CDR3 runs to 14 residues. CDR3 sequence reads: CASSLDSANEKLFF. For the CDR3, the DNA is TGTGCCAGCAGCTTGGATTCGGCTAATGAAAAACTGTTTTTT.

This clonotype was detected ten times or more. The V and J genes are TRBV7-8 and TRBJ1-3, with D maybe TRBD1 (5 bases). This CDR3 contains 13 residues. The V and J ends lost 8 bases and 2 bases respectively, with 10 bases between them. Per germline, CDR1 SGHVS and CDR2 FQNEAQ. CDR3: CASPRQTGNTIYF. DNA of the CDR3: TGTGCCAGCCCTCGACAGACTGGAAACACCATATATTTT.

This clonotype has more than one count but fewer than ten. The CDR3 sequence: CASSLRFIAGEFF. The CDR3 bases are TGTGCCAGCAGTTTACGTTTCATAGCGGGGGAGTTCTTC. The J gene is TRBJ2-1, the V gene TRBV12-3 or TRBV12-4, with 9 positions matching TRBD2. This CDR3 region has 13 residues. The V segment lost 2 bases and the J segment 14 bases; nucleotides outside the gene matches: 7.

This clonotype was counted many times. The genes are TRBV7-2 and TRBJ2-1; no reliable D call. The CDR3 covers 15 residues. Trimming cost V 9 bases and J 0 bases, with 15 bases left between them. CDR1 SGHTA and CDR2 FQGNSA come from the germline V gene. The CDR3 DNA is TGTGCCAGTACTTTCTCCTCGAGCTCCTACAATGAGCAGTTCTTC. This sequence encodes CASTFSSSSYNEQFF.

There are a few counts of this clonotype. The chain employs TRBV7-8 and TRBJ2-1, with 7 bases lining up with TRBD2. With V trimmed by 2 bases and J by 10 bases, 11 bases remained unmatched. The germline gives CDR1 SGHVS, CDR2 FQNEAQ. CDR3 size: 15 residues. The DNA of the CDR3 is TGTGCCAGCAGCTTAAGTGGGAGGGCCGTCAACGAGCAGTTCTTC. It yields the protein CASSLSGRAVNEQFF.

In its sample, this clonotype was seen once. The chain has TRBV12-3 or TRBV12-4 and TRBJ1-2; possibly TRBD1 for D (6 bases). The length of the CDR3 is 12 residues. V lost 8 bases to trimming and J lost 8 bases, with 15 bases between them. CDR3 region: CASGLQGSGYTF. The CDR3 DNA is TGTGCCAGCGGATTACAGGGTTCCGGCTACACCTTC.

The V and J genes are TRBV29-1 and TRBJ2-7, with D perhaps matching TRBD1 (6 bases). V lost 3 bases and J lost 2, with 14 bases in between. The CDR3 covers 14 residues. Per germline, CDR1 SQVTM and CDR2 ANQGSEA. This CDR3 is CSVDTGKGPYEQYF. The CDR3 nucleotides read TGCAGCGTTGATACAGGGAAAGGGCCCTACGAGCAGTACTTC.

The chain has TRBV23-1 and TRBJ1-1; D gene ambiguous. TRBV23-1 is identified as an open reading frame with a role that is uncertain. Trimming removed 2 bases at V and 0 bases at J, with 13 bases between. The CDR3 extends over 16 amino acids. For the CDR3, the DNA is TGCGCCAGCAGTCAACAGGAGCACCCCATGAACACTGAAGCTTTCTTT. Protein sequence: CASSQQEHPMNTEAFF.

V gene TRBV15 combines with J gene TRBJ2-1, with 12 positions matching TRBD2. The CDR3 consists of 19 residues. Germline loops: CDR1 LNHNV, CDR2 YYDKDF (reference sequence). Trimming cost V 0 bases and J 5 bases; bases outside gene matches: 11. The CDR3 DNA sequence: TGTGCCACCAGCAGAGATTTGGGGGGTAGGACTAGCGGGAACAATGAGCAGTTCTTC. This codes for CATSRDLGGRTSGNNEQFF. The full variable domain, its missing parts supplied by reference TRBV15 and TRBJ2-1, is DAMVIQNPRYQVTQFGKPVTLSCSQTLNHNVMYWYQQKSSQAPKLLFHYYDKDFNNEADTPDNFQSRRPNTSFCFLDIRSPGLGDTAMYLCATSRDLGGRTSGNNEQFFGPGTRLTVL.